The 30 T cell receptor beta chains below come from one sample, sequenced in a study of monozygotic twins with inflammatory bowel disease. One entry per CDR3 protein, without DNA, is what TCRdb gives after re-calling the 5' RACE reads. This table holds a few hundred thousand distinct CDR3 sequences. The specimen was blood. Source of these receptors: a human donor with ulcerative colitis or Crohn's disease, or a healthy co-twin of an affected twin (not recorded which).

This chain links TRBV28 with TRBJ2-5; without DNA, the TCRdb call of TRBD1 cannot be checked. In germline, CDR1 is MDHEN, CDR2 SYDVKM. The CDR3 spans 12 residues. The CDR3 spells CASSLAGVTQYF.

V and J are TRBV20-1 and TRBJ2-3. This CDR3 is 12 amino acids long. The germline gives CDR1 DFQATT, CDR2 SNEGSKA (reference sequence). CDR3 sequence reads: CSAREWVDTQYF.

The chain combines TRBV9 with TRBJ1-1; the TCRdb D gene call, TRBD1, has no DNA to confirm it. CDR1 and CDR2 from the germline V gene are SGDLS and YYNGEE. CDR3 length: 14 residues. The CDR3 here is CASSANPGRIEAFF. The full variable domain, with the rest looked up from reference TRBV9 and TRBJ1-1, is DSGVTQTPKHLITATGQRVTLRCSPRSGDLSVYWYQQSLDQGLQFLIQYYNGEERAKGNILERFSAQQFPDLHSELNLSSLELGDSALYFCASSANPGRIEAFFGQGTRLTVV.

The V gene is TRBV20-1, the J gene TRBJ2-4; TCRdb's D call of TRBD2 is untestable without DNA. The length of the CDR3 is 20 residues. The germline CDR1 and CDR2 sequences are DFQATT and SNEGSKA (reference sequence). The CDR3 loop reads CSARASKTSGRAVAKNIQYF.

The rearrangement joins TRBV7-9 to TRBJ2-2. Germline loops: CDR1 SEHNR, CDR2 FQNEAQ (reference sequence). CDR3 length: 15 residues. The CDR3 loop reads CASSPRGTITGELFF. The whole variable domain, remainder taken from reference TRBV7-9 and TRBJ2-2, is DTGVSQNPRHKITKRGQNVTFRCDPISEHNRLYWYRQTLGQGPEFLTYFQNEAQLEKSRLLSDRFSAERPKGSFSTLEIQRTEQGDSAMYLCASSPRGTITGELFFGEGSRLTVL.

This chain connects TRBV28 to TRBJ2-1; the D call of TRBD2 rests on TCRdb alone, since no DNA is present to check it. The CDR3 totals 15 residues. Germline values: CDR1 MDHEN, CDR2 SYDVKM. The CDR3 reads CASSPTSGNYNEQFF. The full variable domain, completed using reference TRBV28 and TRBJ2-1, is DVKVTQSSRYLVKRTGEKVFLECVQDMDHENMFWYRQDPGLGLRLIYFSYDVKMKEKGDIPEGYSVSREKKERFSLILESASTNQTSMYLCASSPTSGNYNEQFFGPGTRLTVL.

The V gene is TRBV5-6, the J gene TRBJ2-1; TCRdb lists TRBD1, though no DNA is available to test this call. The CDR3 loop spans 14 amino acids. Germline V gene lookup returns CDR1 SGHDT and CDR2 YYEEEE. The chain's CDR3 is CASSLGGSGTYEFF.

V gene TRBV7-3 combines with J gene TRBJ2-2; TCRdb picks TRBD2, but there is no DNA to check that call. The CDR3 contains 17 residues. CDR1 is SGHTA and CDR2 is FQGTGA in the germline V gene. The CDR3 region is CASSLTGLAGMGGELFF.

The chain has TRBV15 and TRBJ2-7; there is no DNA to check the TCRdb D call of TRBD2. This CDR3 contains 12 residues. CDR1 and CDR2 from the germline V gene are LNHNV and YYDKDF (reference sequence). Here the CDR3 reads CATSRGPGGPHF.

The V and J genes are TRBV30 and TRBJ1-6. Germline V lookup: CDR1 GTSNPN, CDR2 SVGIG (reference sequence). The CDR3 sequence is 13 residues long. The CDR3 loop reads CASTNGLNSPLHF.

CDR3 protein: CASSSGQLPYTDTQYF. The chain has TRBV7-2 and TRBJ2-3; TCRdb designates TRBD1, a call that cannot be tested without DNA. Germline V gene lookup returns CDR1 SGHTA and CDR2 FQGNSA. The CDR3 runs 16 residues.

The CDR3 spells CASSQDAGSYNEQFF. This rearrangement joins TRBV4-1 to TRBJ2-1; TCRdb gives TRBD2 as the D gene, but with no DNA this cannot be confirmed. The V gene's germline CDR1 is MGHRA and CDR2 YSYEKL. The CDR3 covers 15 residues.

This chain links TRBV5-1 with TRBJ2-2; with no DNA, the TCRdb D assignment of TRBD2 cannot be verified. This CDR3 spans 16 amino acids. Per the germline V gene, CDR1 is SGHRS and CDR2 is YFSETQ. The CDR3 sequence is CASLARLAGFTGELFF.

V and J are TRBV11-2 and TRBJ2-5; the TCRdb D gene call, TRBD1, has no DNA to confirm it. There are 14 residues in the CDR3. Germline V gene data show CDR1 as SGHAT and CDR2 as FQNNGV. CDR3 sequence reads: CASSQTDRVETQYF.

This chain links TRBV5-5 with TRBJ1-3; TCRdb designates TRBD1, a call that cannot be tested without DNA. Germline CDR1 reads SGHKS; CDR2 reads YYEKEE (reference sequence). The CDR3 is 15 residues long. The CDR3 reads CASSLLGAPGNTIYF.

This chain links TRBV20-1 with TRBJ2-1; TCRdb lists TRBD2, though no DNA is available to test this call. Germline V CDR1 and CDR2: DFQATT, SNEGSKA (reference sequence). The CDR3 has 14 amino acids. CDR3 sequence reads: CSARATSGYNEQFF.

CDR3 region: CASSLKDQQGQYF. The rearrangement joins TRBV5-1 to TRBJ2-7; TCRdb returns TRBD1, unconfirmable since there is no DNA. The CDR3 covers 13 residues. The germline V gene has CDR1 SGHRS and CDR2 YFSETQ. Supplemented by reference TRBV5-1 and TRBJ2-7, the full variable domain reads KAGVTQTPRYLIKTRGQQVTLSCSPISGHRSVSWYQQTPGQGLQFLFEYFSETQRNKGNFPGRFSGRQFSNSRSEMNVSTLELGDSALYLCASSLKDQQGQYFGPGTRLTVT.

The chain uses TRBV5-1 and TRBJ2-1; TCRdb gives TRBD1 as the D gene, but with no DNA this cannot be confirmed. The germline CDR1 and CDR2 sequences are SGHRS and YFSETQ. The CDR3 is made up of 18 amino acids. The CDR3 loop reads CASSLLNWDRGGYNEQFF.

CDR3 sequence reads: CAWTPGEFREVNEQFF. The chain carries TRBV30 and TRBJ2-1; checking the TCRdb D call of TRBD2 is not possible without DNA. This CDR3 contains 16 residues. Germline-derived CDR1 and CDR2 are GTSNPN and SVGIG (reference sequence).

V gene TRBV27 combines with J gene TRBJ2-4. Germline V gives CDR1 MNHEY, CDR2 SMNVEV (reference sequence). The CDR3 has 17 residues. This chain's CDR3 is CASSLSARGITKNIQYF.

V usage is TRBV12-3 or TRBV12-4 and J usage is TRBJ2-1; the TCRdb call, TRBD1, lacks DNA for checking. This CDR3 contains 14 residues. The CDR3 region is CASNRDSAYNEQFF.

V and J are TRBV2 and TRBJ2-3; TCRdb picks TRBD2, but there is no DNA to check that call. CDR3 length: 15 residues. CDR1 is SNHLY and CDR2 is FYNNEI in the germline V gene. The CDR3 sequence is CASRRIAGATDTQYF.

This chain links TRBV19 with TRBJ2-5; the D gene TCRdb calls, TRBD2, cannot be checked with no DNA. Germline V gene lookup returns CDR1 LNHDA and CDR2 SQIVND (reference sequence). This CDR3 has 16 amino acids. The CDR3 sequence is CASSMYSGTTEETQYF.

CDR3 sequence reads: CASQARAYEQYF. This sequence joins TRBV28 and TRBJ2-7; TCRdb lists TRBD1, though no DNA is available to test this call. CDR1 and CDR2 (germline): MDHEN, SYDVKM. This CDR3 comprises 12 residues.

This chain connects TRBV2 to TRBJ1-5; TCRdb gives TRBD1 as the D gene, but with no DNA this cannot be confirmed. In germline, CDR1 is SNHLY, CDR2 FYNNEI. The CDR3 is 16 amino acids. The chain's CDR3 is CASSEAGLTGNQPQHF.

J is TRBJ2-5 and V is TRBV5-1; as DNA is missing, the TRBD2 call by TCRdb cannot be tested. CDR3 length equals 19 residues. Germline lookup yields CDR1 SGHRS and CDR2 YFSETQ. CDR3 residues: CASSRSRGTSGSLGETQYF.

The J gene is TRBJ1-3, the V gene TRBV5-1; TCRdb indicates TRBD1, and absent DNA this call remains unverified. The germline CDR1 and CDR2 sequences are SGHRS and YFSETQ. This CDR3 has 16 amino acids. The CDR3 reads CASSFRGGRSGNTIYF.

V and J are TRBV27 and TRBJ1-2. Germline V lookup: CDR1 MNHEY, CDR2 SMNVEV (reference sequence). The CDR3 is 11 amino acids. The CDR3 sequence: CASSQGRGYTF.

The CDR3 reads CSVEQRTASGYEQYF. The chain combines TRBV29-1 with TRBJ2-7; absent DNA, TCRdb's TRBD1 call cannot be checked. Germline loops: CDR1 SQVTM, CDR2 ANQGSEA. CDR3 length: 15 residues.

V is TRBV5-1 and J is TRBJ2-1. This CDR3 is 12 amino acids long. Germline V lookup: CDR1 SGHRS, CDR2 YFSETQ. The CDR3 sequence is CASKLSGDEQFF. Drawing the rest from reference TRBV5-1 and TRBJ2-1, the complete variable domain is KAGVTQTPRYLIKTRGQQVTLSCSPISGHRSVSWYQQTPGQGLQFLFEYFSETQRNKGNFPGRFSGRQFSNSRSEMNVSTLELGDSALYLCASKLSGDEQFFGPGTRLTVL.